The TCR beta chain under discussion was sequenced for a study of post-analysis software for immune sequencing data. Looking at the study overall: Patients had relapsing-remitting, secondary progressive or progressive-relapsing multiple sclerosis; some lacked subtype.

This clonotype was observed many times. Its antigen is as yet unknown. Findings of the study overall: Strong co-clustering by F measure was evident for samples that had been prepared in the same batch. Patients used a handful of TRBV segments, including TRBV5-6, TRBV5-1 and TRBV20-1, more often than controls. Normalized Chao1 diversity was significantly lower in multiple sclerosis patients than in controls.

CDR3 length: 14 amino acids. Trimming stripped 3 bases from V and 1 base from J, with 10 bases between. Germline CDR1 is SGHRS and CDR2 is YFSETQ. Prepared libraries of TCR beta cDNA carried unique molecular identifiers. TCRdb independently ran MiXCR on the PCR reads; one entry per CDR3 protein. The repertoire has around 770,000 distinct CDR3 sequences, just over 45% of them found once; the top ten carry 4.9%. The chain uses TRBV5-1 and TRBJ2-5; D might be TRBD2 (6 bases). Sequencing was done on a sample of blood. This clonotype was obtained from a girl between 10 and 17 years old with multiple sclerosis. The CDR3: CASSSEGTQETQYF. The CDR3 nucleotides read TGCGCCAGCAGCTCGGAGGGAACCCAAGAGACCCAGTACTTC.